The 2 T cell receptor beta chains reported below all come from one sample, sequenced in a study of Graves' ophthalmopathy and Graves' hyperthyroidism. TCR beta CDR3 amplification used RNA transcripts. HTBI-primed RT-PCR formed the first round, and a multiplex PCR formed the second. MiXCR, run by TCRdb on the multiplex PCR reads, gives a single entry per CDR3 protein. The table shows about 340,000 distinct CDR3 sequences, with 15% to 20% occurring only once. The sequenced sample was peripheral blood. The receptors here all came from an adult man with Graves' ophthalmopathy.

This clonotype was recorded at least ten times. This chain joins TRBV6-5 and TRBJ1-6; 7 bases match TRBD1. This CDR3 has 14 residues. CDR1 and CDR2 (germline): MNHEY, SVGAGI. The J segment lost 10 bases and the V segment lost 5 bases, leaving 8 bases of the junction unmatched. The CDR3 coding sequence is TGTGCCAGCAGTCTCGACAGGGCAGTCTCACCCCTCCACTTT. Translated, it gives CASSLDRAVSPLHF.

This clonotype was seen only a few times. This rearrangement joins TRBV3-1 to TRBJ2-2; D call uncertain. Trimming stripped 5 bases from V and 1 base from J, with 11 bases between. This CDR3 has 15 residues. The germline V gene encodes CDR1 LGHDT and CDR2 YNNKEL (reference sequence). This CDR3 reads CASSDRTVNTGELFF. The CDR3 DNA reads TGTGCCAGCAGCGATAGGACGGTGAACACCGGGGAGCTGTTTTTT.